This record concerns one T cell receptor (beta chain) sequence. The CDR3 goes on 3 residues after the read ends, and that part is filled in from the germline J gene. This sample was taken from a study of T cells in women clearing cervical HPV infection. Study details: Controls gave blood once infection was undetectable; cases at lesion identification.

Average input was roughly 1,100 ng genomic DNA for immunoSEQ TCR beta CDR3 amplification. Assay: immunoSEQ multiplex PCR; the TCRdb copy retains only in-frame clones and omits some. The sample holds approximately 39,000 clones. Germline V CDR1 and CDR2: SGDLS, YYNGEE. With 3 bases removed from V and 3 bases from J, the gap between germline ends came to 3 bases. This CDR3 comprises 11 residues. This chain joins TRBV9 and TRBJ1-2; D unclear. This sequence originates from a woman between 18 and 70 years old with a cervical HPV16 infection that either progressed to CIN3+ or cleared (not recorded which). Sequencing was carried out using blood buffy coat. CDR3 sequence reads: CASSAYYGYTF. The sequenced CDR3 bases are TGTGCCAGCAGCGCCTACTATGGC.